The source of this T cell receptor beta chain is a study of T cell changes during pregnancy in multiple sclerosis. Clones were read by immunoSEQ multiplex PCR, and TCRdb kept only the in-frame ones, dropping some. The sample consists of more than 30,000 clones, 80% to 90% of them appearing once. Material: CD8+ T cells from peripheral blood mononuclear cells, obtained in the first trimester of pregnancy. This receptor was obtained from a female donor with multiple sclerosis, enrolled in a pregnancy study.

The CDR3: CASSEVLGAGGTDTQYF. The CDR3 region has the DNA TGTGCCAGCAGTGAAGTGTTGGGGGCAGGGGGCACAGATACGCAGTATTTT. This chain links TRBV6-1 with TRBJ2-3; D may be TRBD1 (6 bases). V shed 1 base and J shed 1 base, with 15 bases lying between them. The CDR3 is 17 residues long. Germline CDR1 and CDR2: MNHNS and SASEGT.